The next 27 T cell receptor beta chains were all read from a single sample in a study of T cells after yellow fever vaccination. MiXCR was run by TCRdb on the 5' RACE reads, yielding one entry per CDR3 protein. The sample lists roughly 94,000 distinct CDR3 sequences, over 8% seen once, with roughly 15% in the top ten. The sequences come from CD8+ T cells not binding an NS4B(214-222) dextramer, sorted from PBMCs, collected around 16 days after the first yellow fever vaccination. The origin of the receptors is a man aged 18-30 years who received the YFV17D yellow fever vaccine.

The table lists this clonotype with a few counts. V gene TRBV4-3 combines with J gene TRBJ2-3, with D perhaps matching TRBD1 (7 bases). The CDR3 loop spans 15 amino acids. The germline CDR1 and CDR2 sequences are LGHNA and YSLEER. V lost 0 bases to trimming and J lost 4 bases, with 11 bases between them. CDR3 loop: CASSQDDREADTQYF. The CDR3 DNA reads TGCGCCAGCAGCCAAGACGACAGGGAGGCAGATACGCAGTATTTT.

The rearrangement uses TRBV4-3 and TRBJ1-2, with a possible D match to TRBD1 (6 bases). This CDR3 region has 15 residues. CDR1 and CDR2 (germline): LGHNA, YSLEER. The germline V and J ends were trimmed by 0 bases and 0 bases, with 8 bases remaining between them. The CDR3 nucleotides read TGCGCCAGCAGCCAAGATGGGGGCTCTAACTATGGCTACACCTTC. Protein sequence: CASSQDGGSNYGYTF.

This clonotype was detected only a few times. This chain uses TRBV7-2 with TRBJ2-2; D gene ambiguous. V was pared by 5 bases and J by 6 bases, with 13 bases between. CDR1 and CDR2 from the germline V gene are SGHTA and FQGNSA. CDR3 size: 14 residues. The DNA of the CDR3 is TGTGCCAGCAGCCGGCTGGTGGTCCCCGGGGAGCTGTTTTTT. It yields the protein CASSRLVVPGELFF.

This clonotype came up a few times. This chain joins TRBV6-1 and TRBJ2-7; perhaps TRBD2 as D (6 bases). Germline-derived CDR1 and CDR2 are MNHNS and SASEGT. The CDR3 consists of 14 residues. Between the trimmed V and J ends, which lost 5 bases and 2 bases, there was a span of 13 bases. The CDR3 sequence is CASSPGDSAYEQYV. The CDR3 nucleotides are TGTGCCAGCAGTCCGGGGGATAGCGCCTACGAGCAGTACGTC.

The V call is TRBV20-1, the J call TRBJ1-3, with D unclear. Per the germline V gene, CDR1 is DFQATT and CDR2 is SNEGSKA (reference sequence). CDR3 length equals 15 residues. Trimming pared 0 bases from V and 1 base from J, leaving 10 bases between. The chain's CDR3 is CSARELVFSGNTIYF. For the CDR3, the DNA is TGCAGTGCTAGAGAATTAGTTTTTTCTGGAAACACCATATATTTT.

V and J are TRBV2 and TRBJ2-3; D may be TRBD2 (6 bases). This CDR3 spans 15 amino acids. Trimming took off 10 bases at V and 4 bases at J, with 21 bases between the two ends. Germline V gene data show CDR1 as SNHLY and CDR2 as FYNNEI. Here the CDR3 reads CAINGQMEGADTQYF. For the CDR3, the DNA is TGTGCCATCAACGGCCAAATGGAGGGTGCAGATACGCAGTATTTT.

This clonotype has only a few counts. This chain links TRBV15 with TRBJ2-3, with 10 bases that match TRBD2. The CDR3 is made up of 16 amino acids. Germline CDR1 and CDR2: LNHNV and YYDKDF (reference sequence). J lost 5 bases, V lost 3 bases, and 8 bases had no gene match. The CDR3, as DNA: TGTGCCACCAGCAGGCCCGGGACTAGCGAGGGAGATACGCAGTATTTT. This gives the protein CATSRPGTSEGDTQYF.

This chain connects TRBV20-1 to TRBJ1-5; a possible D gene is TRBD1 (5 bases). Trimming took off 6 bases at V and 4 bases at J, with 19 bases between the two ends. The CDR3 is made up of 15 amino acids. The germline V gene encodes CDR1 DFQATT and CDR2 SNEGSKA (reference sequence). The CDR3 spells CSAIDPRDENQPQHF. The CDR3 coding sequence is TGCAGTGCAATCGACCCCAGGGACGAAAATCAGCCCCAGCATTTT.

The chain combines TRBV6-5 with TRBJ2-3, with unresolved D. The CDR3 runs 15 residues. Germline V gene data show CDR1 as MNHEY and CDR2 as SVGAGI. Trimming removed 0 bases from V and 2 bases from J, with 9 bases in between. Here the CDR3 DNA reads TGTGCCAGCAGTTACTCCCTCGCCCTCACAGATACGCAGTATTTT. It is translated as CASSYSLALTDTQYF.

This clonotype occurred a few times. V is TRBV7-9 and J is TRBJ2-7; D not resolved. This CDR3 comprises 14 residues. Per the germline V gene, CDR1 is SEHNR and CDR2 is FQNEAQ (reference sequence). Trimming took off 5 bases at V and 0 bases at J, with 11 bases between the two ends. This CDR3 is CASSPRANSYEQYV. CDR3 bases: TGTGCCAGCAGCCCTCGGGCCAACTCCTACGAGCAGTACGTC.

This clonotype was recorded a few times. V and J are TRBV6-2 or TRBV6-3 and TRBJ2-3; TRBD2 matches 12 bases. From germline, CDR1 is MNHEY and CDR2 SVGEGT. The CDR3 sequence is 21 residues long. The ends lost 0 bases at V and 0 bases at J; junction bases unmatched: 13. CDR3 DNA: TGTGCCAGCAGTTACTCGAGAAGTCGGCTAGCGGGGGGGCCGAGCACAGATACGCAGTATTTT. Encoded protein: CASSYSRSRLAGGPSTDTQYF.

This clonotype was detected only a few times. The rearrangement joins TRBV21-1 to TRBJ1-6; TRBD1, the table's D call, lacks a check against the DNA. TRBV21-1 constitutes a pseudogene. CDR3 length equals 17 residues. Here the CDR3 reads CASSFPGQAPNNSPLHF. For the CDR3, the DNA is TGTGCCAGCAGCTTTCCGGGACAGGCGCCAAATAATTCACCCCTCCACTTT.

This clonotype has just a few counts. The chain employs TRBV20-1 and TRBJ2-5; D might be TRBD1 or TRBD2, each matching 5 bases. Germline V gene data show CDR1 as DFQATT and CDR2 as SNEGSKA (reference sequence). The CDR3 runs to 11 residues. The CDR3 bases are TGCAGCGCCATCTGGGGGGAGACCCAGTACTTC. This sequence encodes CSAIWGETQYF.

A few counts support this clonotype. The chain links TRBV20-1 to TRBJ2-2, with D perhaps TRBD2 (6 bases). V was cut by 6 bases and J by 6 bases, with 11 bases left in between. This CDR3 spans 12 amino acids. The germline V gene has CDR1 DFQATT and CDR2 SNEGSKA (reference sequence). CDR3 in DNA: TGCAGTGCGAAGGGAGGTTCCGGGGAGCTGTTTTTT. This encodes CSAKGGSGELFF.

The chain carries TRBV3-1 and TRBJ2-3; unclear D gene. This CDR3 comprises 14 residues. Germline CDR1 reads LGHDT; CDR2 reads YNNKEL (reference sequence). V lost 4 bases and J 0 bases, leaving 8 bases between the germline ends. Here the CDR3 DNA reads TGTGCCAGCAGCCTGCGAGCTAGCACAGATACGCAGTATTTT. Translated, it gives CASSLRASTDTQYF.

The gene calls are TRBV7-9 and TRBJ2-2; TRBD1 aligns across 7 bases. The J segment lost 4 bases and the V segment lost 5 bases, leaving 10 bases of the junction unmatched. Germline V gene data show CDR1 as SEHNR and CDR2 as FQNEAQ (reference sequence). This CDR3 has 16 residues. This CDR3 reads CASSPAQGKRTGELFF. Written as DNA, the CDR3 is TGTGCCAGCAGCCCTGCACAGGGGAAGCGCACCGGGGAGCTGTTTTTT.

This clonotype was counted only a few times. This chain joins TRBV19 and TRBJ1-2; possible D gene TRBD1, 6 bases. In germline, CDR1 is LNHDA, CDR2 SQIVND (reference sequence). This CDR3 comprises 13 residues. V lost 10 bases, J lost 6 bases, and 18 bases lay in between. CDR3: CATRGGGLDGYTF. CDR3 nucleotides: TGTGCCACTAGGGGCGGGGGCCTAGATGGCTACACCTTC.

Here the CDR3 DNA reads TGTGCCAGCAGCGGGGGTGGTGTAGCGGGGTCCTACAATGAGCAGTTCTTC. It translates to CASSGGGVAGSYNEQFF. The chain uses TRBV5-4 and TRBJ2-1; 8 nucleotides align to TRBD2. V was pared by 4 bases and J by 1 base, with 10 bases of the junction left unmatched. The CDR3 loop spans 17 amino acids. Germline V gene data show CDR1 as SGHNT and CDR2 as YYREEE (reference sequence).

This clonotype was observed a few times. The genes are TRBV7-2 and TRBJ2-1; TRBD2 is a possible D gene (6 bases). The CDR3 totals 16 residues. Trimming removed 2 bases at V and 0 bases at J, with 11 bases between. The germline V gene has CDR1 SGHTA and CDR2 FQGNSA. CDR3 bases: TGTGCCAGCAGCTTATCGGCGGGGTTCTCCTACAATGAGCAGTTCTTC. This sequence encodes CASSLSAGFSYNEQFF.

This chain links TRBV6-2 or TRBV6-3 with TRBJ2-5; D is unresolved. Germline assignment: CDR1 MNHEY and CDR2 SVGEGT. V gave up 1 base and J gave up 1 base, with 10 bases separating them. The CDR3 length is 15 residues. Here the CDR3 reads CASSYWREAQETQYF. CDR3 nucleotides: TGTGCCAGCAGTTACTGGCGCGAGGCCCAAGAGACCCAGTACTTC.

This chain joins TRBV4-3 and TRBJ1-1, with D hard to call. From germline, CDR1 is LGHNA and CDR2 YSLEER. V was pared by 1 base and J by 4 bases, with 13 bases between. The length of the CDR3 is 15 residues. DNA for the CDR3: TGCGCCAGCAGCCAAGTCCCCCCACGGGTCACTGAAGCTTTCTTT. This sequence encodes CASSQVPPRVTEAFF.

This chain links TRBV5-1 with TRBJ2-3; D not resolved. Between the trimmed V and J ends, which lost 4 bases and 4 bases, there was a span of 13 bases. From germline, CDR1 is SGHRS and CDR2 YFSETQ. The CDR3 is 14 amino acids. The CDR3 region has the DNA TGCGCCAGCAGCCATCACACTACCCCAGATACGCAGTATTTT. As protein: CASSHHTTPDTQYF.

This clonotype was seen many times. The chain joins TRBV11-2 to TRBJ2-5; D possibly corresponds to TRBD2 (7 bases). Germline CDR1 and CDR2: SGHAT and FQNNGV. The CDR3 loop spans 16 amino acids. V dropped 5 bases and J dropped 3 bases, with 19 bases sitting between them. The CDR3: CASSLPIGGQKETQYF. Here the CDR3 DNA reads TGTGCCAGCAGCCTGCCGATCGGGGGGCAAAAAGAGACCCAGTACTTC.

This clonotype was seen ten or more times. This rearrangement joins TRBV29-1 to TRBJ2-2; perhaps TRBD1 as D (5 bases). The CDR3 contains 13 residues. The germline V and J ends were trimmed by 8 bases and 1 base, with 11 bases remaining between them. Per germline, CDR1 SQVTM and CDR2 ANQGSEA. The CDR3 DNA follows: TGCAGCATCCGACAGCGGAACACCGGGGAGCTGTTTTTT. This codes for CSIRQRNTGELFF.

The chain is built from TRBV18 and TRBJ1-1; D possibly corresponds to TRBD1 (6 bases). Trimming shortened V by 2 bases and J by 5 bases, and 18 bases separated the two germline ends. In germline, CDR1 is KGHSH, CDR2 LQKENI. The CDR3 covers 16 residues. CDR3 sequence (DNA): TGTGCCAGCTCACCAGAGGGGGGTCTTAGTAGAACTGAAGCTTTCTTT. Translated, it gives CASSPEGGLSRTEAFF.

This chain uses TRBV9 with TRBJ2-1; perhaps TRBD2 as D (6 bases). V was cut by 0 bases and J by 2 bases, with 18 bases left in between. The CDR3 is 18 residues long. CDR1 is SGDLS, CDR2 YYNGEE, per germline. DNA for the CDR3: TGTGCCAGCAGCGTAGCGGTAGGAGGGGTTTCTGCCTACAATGAGCAGTTCTTC. Protein product: CASSVAVGGVSAYNEQFF. Filled out from reference TRBV9 and TRBJ2-1, the complete variable domain reads DSGVTQTPKHLITATGQRVTLRCSPRSGDLSVYWYQQSLDQGLQFLIQYYNGEERAKGNILERFSAQQFPDLHSELNLSSLELGDSALYFCASSVAVGGVSAYNEQFFGPGTRLTVL.

This clonotype was found a few times. This chain joins TRBV6-1 and TRBJ1-2; D unresolved. Trimming shortened V by 4 bases and J by 0 bases, and 9 bases separated the two germline ends. Per germline, CDR1 MNHNS and CDR2 SASEGT. The CDR3 loop spans 14 amino acids. CDR3 in DNA: TGTGCCAGCAGTGGAATCGGAGCTAACTATGGCTACACCTTC. Its translation: CASSGIGANYGYTF.